The 10 T cell receptor beta chains presented below share a single source sample, sequenced in a study of CD8+CD57+ T cells in acquired aplastic anemia. The sequenced patients had an expansion of CD8+CD57+ cells seen by flow cytometry. Profiles of TCR beta VDJ and CDR3 were generated from a genomic DNA template. TCRdb re-analysed the reads in MiXCR, keeping a single row per CDR3 protein. This table holds about 180,000 distinct CDR3 sequences, under 50% found once. The sample was sorted CD4+, CD8+, or CD8+CD57+ T cells (not recorded which) from PBMCs. Receptor source: a human donor with aplastic anemia.

This clonotype came up many times. This chain joins TRBV6-1 and TRBJ2-3; D unresolved. The length of the CDR3 is 13 residues. The ends were cut back, 6 bases at V and 10 bases at J, with 17 bases in the middle. Germline assignment: CDR1 MNHNS and CDR2 SASEGT. In nucleotides, the CDR3 is TGTGCCAGCAGGGGAACGGGCGAAAGAGCGCAGTATTTT. Translation gives CASRGTGERAQYF.

The chain combines TRBV7-2 with TRBJ2-5, with 7 bases identical to TRBD1. Trimming took 5 bases from V and 2 from J; bases not matched to a gene: 5. The germline gives CDR1 SGHTA, CDR2 FQGNSA. The CDR3 totals 14 residues. The DNA for the CDR3 is TGTGCCAGCAGCAGAGGACAGGTACAAGAGACCCAGTACTTC. Translating gives CASSRGQVQETQYF.

The rearrangement links TRBV2 to TRBJ2-7; 7 positions match TRBD1. The germline gives CDR1 SNHLY, CDR2 FYNNEI. The CDR3 runs 11 residues. Trimming at V came to 11 bases and at J to 5 bases, leaving 6 bases not matched to a gene. The CDR3 protein is CAGGQDDEQYF. DNA of the CDR3: TGTGCCGGAGGACAGGACGACGAGCAGTACTTC.

The chain is built from TRBV28 and TRBJ2-2; a possible D gene is TRBD1 (5 bases). This CDR3 has 14 amino acids. Trimming left V 3 bases short and J 4 bases short, with 9 bases between. The germline gives CDR1 MDHEN, CDR2 SYDVKM. CDR3 DNA: TGTGCCAGCAGTTTCGACAGAAGCACCGGGGAGCTGTTTTTT. Its translation is CASSFDRSTGELFF.

As for this clonotype: A single base separates this from a much larger clone, so it may be a read error. The conserved phenylalanine or tryptophan is not found at the CDR3 terminus, so this likely reflects a read error. The genes are TRBV4-2 and TRBJ2-2; 12 bases agree with TRBD2. The CDR3 runs 16 residues. Per germline, CDR1 LGHNA and CDR2 YNFKEQ. The trim removed 3 bases at V and 6 bases at J, leaving 5 bases unmatched. The CDR3 protein is CASSQTSGRFSGELFL. CDR3 DNA sequence: TGTGCCAGCAGCCAGACTAGCGGGAGATTTTCCGGGGAGCTGTTTCTT.

This clonotype occurred many times. The rearrangement uses TRBV7-2 and TRBJ2-5; D is uncertain. The CDR3 sequence is 13 residues long. The ends were cut back, 5 bases at V and 1 base at J, with 8 bases in the middle. The germline V gene encodes CDR1 SGHTA and CDR2 FQGNSA. The CDR3 bases are TGTGCCAGCAGCCCCAGAACCCAAGAGACCCAGTACTTC. Encoded protein: CASSPRTQETQYF.

The chain joins TRBV2 to TRBJ1-5; tentatively, D is TRBD1 (6 bases). Trimming took 3 bases from V and 6 from J, leaving 12 bases between them. The CDR3 extends over 14 amino acids. Germline lookup yields CDR1 SNHLY and CDR2 FYNNEI. CDR3 nucleotides: TGTGCCAGCAGTGAGTTTTCAGGGGTTCAGCCCCAGCATTTT. It encodes CASSEFSGVQPQHF.

Comments on this clonotype: This may be a read error, as it is one base from a much larger clone. The rearrangement uses TRBV28 and TRBJ1-1; no reliable D call. This CDR3 contains 14 residues. Germline V lookup: CDR1 MDHEN, CDR2 SYDVKM. The CDR3 reads CASSDGRRNTDAFF. CDR3 coding DNA: TGTGCCAGCAGTGATGGACGGAGGAACACTGATGCTTTCTTT.

The chain combines TRBV10-1 with TRBJ2-1; the match to TRBD1 covers 7 bases. CDR3 size: 15 residues. Losses at the gene ends were 0 bases for V and 7 bases for J; bases not matched to a gene: 6. The germline CDR1 and CDR2 sequences are WNHNN and SYGVQD (reference sequence). The CDR3: CASSESVTGRNEQFF. CDR3 nucleotides: TGCGCCAGCAGTGAGTCGGTGACAGGGAGAAATGAGCAGTTCTTC.

The chain links TRBV3-1 to TRBJ2-1, with D maybe TRBD2 (6 bases). Germline V gives CDR1 LGHDT, CDR2 YNNKEL (reference sequence). This CDR3 region has 11 residues. Trimming took 4 bases from V and 13 from J, leaving 11 bases between them. The CDR3 region is CASSLGGPQFF. CDR3 DNA sequence: TGTGCCAGCAGCCTCGGAGGGCCCCAGTTCTTC.